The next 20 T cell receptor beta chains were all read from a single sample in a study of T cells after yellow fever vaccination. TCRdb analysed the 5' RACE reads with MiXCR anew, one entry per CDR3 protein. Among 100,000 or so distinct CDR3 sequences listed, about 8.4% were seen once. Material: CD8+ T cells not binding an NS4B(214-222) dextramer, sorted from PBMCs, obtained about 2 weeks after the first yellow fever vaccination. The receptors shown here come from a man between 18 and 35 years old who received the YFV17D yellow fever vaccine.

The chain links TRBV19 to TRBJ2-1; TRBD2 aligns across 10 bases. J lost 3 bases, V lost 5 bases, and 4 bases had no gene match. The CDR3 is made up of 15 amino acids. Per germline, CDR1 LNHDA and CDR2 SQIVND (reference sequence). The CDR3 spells CASSLSGGDYNEQFF. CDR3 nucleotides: TGTGCCAGTAGTTTGAGCGGGGGGGACTACAATGAGCAGTTCTTC. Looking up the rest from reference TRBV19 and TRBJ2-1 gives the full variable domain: DGGITQSPKYLFRKEGQNVTLSCEQNLNHDAMYWYRQDPGQGLRLIYYSQIVNDFQKGDIAEGYSVSREKKESFPLTVTSAQKNPTAFYLCASSLSGGDYNEQFFGPGTRLTVL.

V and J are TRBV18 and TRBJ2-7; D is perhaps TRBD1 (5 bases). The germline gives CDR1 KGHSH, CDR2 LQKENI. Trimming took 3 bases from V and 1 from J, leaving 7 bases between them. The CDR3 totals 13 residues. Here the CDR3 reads CASSPRESYEQYF. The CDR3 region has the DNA TGTGCCAGCTCACCCAGGGAATCCTACGAGCAGTACTTC.

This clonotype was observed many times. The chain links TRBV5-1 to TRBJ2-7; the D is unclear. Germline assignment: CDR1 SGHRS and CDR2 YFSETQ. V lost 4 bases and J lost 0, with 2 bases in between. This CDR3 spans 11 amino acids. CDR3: CASSNSYEQYF. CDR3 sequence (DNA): TGCGCCAGCAGCAACTCCTACGAGCAGTACTTC.

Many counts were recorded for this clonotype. CDR3 region: CASSLTRDTQYF. In nucleotides, the CDR3 is TGCGCCAGCAGCCTTACCCGGGATACGCAGTATTTT. The rearrangement links TRBV5-1 to TRBJ2-3; D uncertain. Germline CDR1 SGHRS, CDR2 YFSETQ. V gave up 4 bases and J gave up 6 bases, with 9 bases separating them. The CDR3 runs 12 residues.

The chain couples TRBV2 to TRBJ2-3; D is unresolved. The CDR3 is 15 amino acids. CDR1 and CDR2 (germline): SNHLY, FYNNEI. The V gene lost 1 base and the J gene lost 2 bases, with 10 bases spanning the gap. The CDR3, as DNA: TGTGCCAGCAGTGAAGATTTCTGGGACACAGATACGCAGTATTTT. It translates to CASSEDFWDTDTQYF.

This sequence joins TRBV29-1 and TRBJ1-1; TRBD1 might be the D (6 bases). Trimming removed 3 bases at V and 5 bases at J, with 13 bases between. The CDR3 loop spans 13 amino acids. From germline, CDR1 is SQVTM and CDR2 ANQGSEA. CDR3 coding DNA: TGCAGCGTTGAGAGGGGGGTACCTACTGAAGCTTTCTTT. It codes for CSVERGVPTEAFF.

In nucleotides, the CDR3 is TGTGCCAGCAGCCAGGGGGGGTACCAAGAGACCCAGTACTTC. Its protein is CASSQGGYQETQYF. The chain recombines TRBV7-9 with TRBJ2-5, with D perhaps TRBD1 or TRBD2 (7 bases each). The CDR3 is 14 amino acids. Germline-derived CDR1 and CDR2 are SEHNR and FQNEAQ (reference sequence). Deletions cut 5 bases from V and 0 bases from J, with 10 bases between. The whole variable domain, filled in from reference TRBV7-9 and TRBJ2-5, reads DTGVSQNPRHKITKRGQNVTFRCDPISEHNRLYWYRQTLGQGPEFLTYFQNEAQLEKSRLLSDRFSAERPKGSFSTLEIQRTEQGDSAMYLCASSQGGYQETQYFGPGTRLLVL.

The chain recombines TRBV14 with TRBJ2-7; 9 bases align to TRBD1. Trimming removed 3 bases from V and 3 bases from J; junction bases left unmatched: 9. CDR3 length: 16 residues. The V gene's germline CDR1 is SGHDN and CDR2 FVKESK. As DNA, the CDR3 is TGTGCCAGCAGCCATACGAGGACAGGGGCTTACTACGAGCAGTACTTC. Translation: CASSHTRTGAYYEQYF.

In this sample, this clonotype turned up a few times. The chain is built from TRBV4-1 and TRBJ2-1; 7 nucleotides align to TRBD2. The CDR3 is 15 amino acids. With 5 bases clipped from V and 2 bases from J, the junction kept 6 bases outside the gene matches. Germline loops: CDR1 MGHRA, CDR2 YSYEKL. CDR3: CASSWGGTTYNEQFF. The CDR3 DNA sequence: TGCGCCAGCAGCTGGGGGGGGACGACCTACAATGAGCAGTTCTTC.

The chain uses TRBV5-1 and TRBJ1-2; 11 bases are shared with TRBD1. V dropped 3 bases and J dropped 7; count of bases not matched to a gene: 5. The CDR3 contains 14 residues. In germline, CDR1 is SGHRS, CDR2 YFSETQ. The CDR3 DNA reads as TGCGCCAGCAGCTGGACAGGGGGCAGAATTGGCTACACCTTC. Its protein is CASSWTGGRIGYTF. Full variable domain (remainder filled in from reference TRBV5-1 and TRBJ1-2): KAGVTQTPRYLIKTRGQQVTLSCSPISGHRSVSWYQQTPGQGLQFLFEYFSETQRNKGNFPGRFSGRQFSNSRSEMNVSTLELGDSALYLCASSWTGGRIGYTFGSGTRLTVV.

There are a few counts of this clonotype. The CDR3 sequence: CASIHSGAYTF. CDR3 DNA: TGTGCCAGCATTCACTCCGGGGCCTACACCTTC. V and J are TRBV12-3 or TRBV12-4 and TRBJ1-2; D might be TRBD1 (5 bases). The germline V and J ends were trimmed by 7 bases and 10 bases, with 13 bases remaining between them. The CDR3 has 11 amino acids.

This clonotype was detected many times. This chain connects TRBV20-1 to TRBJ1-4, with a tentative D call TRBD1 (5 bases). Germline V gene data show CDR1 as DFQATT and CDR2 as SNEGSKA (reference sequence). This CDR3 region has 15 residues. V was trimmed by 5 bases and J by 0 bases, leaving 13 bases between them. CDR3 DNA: TGCAGTGCTGGGGGGGAGAGTGCAACTAATGAAAAACTGTTTTTT. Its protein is CSAGGESATNEKLFF.

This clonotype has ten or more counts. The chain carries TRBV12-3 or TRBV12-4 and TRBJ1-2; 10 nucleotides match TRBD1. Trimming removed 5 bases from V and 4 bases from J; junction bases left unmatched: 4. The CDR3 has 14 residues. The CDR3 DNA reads TGTGCCAGCAGTCGACAGGGGGCTGGCTATGGCTACACCTTC. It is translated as CASSRQGAGYGYTF.

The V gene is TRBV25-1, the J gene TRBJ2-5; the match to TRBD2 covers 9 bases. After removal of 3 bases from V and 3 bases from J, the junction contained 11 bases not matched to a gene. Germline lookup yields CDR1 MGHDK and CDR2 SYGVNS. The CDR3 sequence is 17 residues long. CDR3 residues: CASSDTRGTSIKETQYF. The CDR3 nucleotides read TGTGCCAGCAGTGACACCCGGGGGACTAGCATAAAAGAGACCCAGTACTTC. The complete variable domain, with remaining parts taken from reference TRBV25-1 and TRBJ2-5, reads EADIYQTPRYLVIGTGKKITLECSQTMGHDKMYWYQQDPGMELHLIHYSYGVNSTEKGDLSSESTVSRIRTEHFPLTLESARPSHTSQYLCASSDTRGTSIKETQYFGPGTRLLVL.

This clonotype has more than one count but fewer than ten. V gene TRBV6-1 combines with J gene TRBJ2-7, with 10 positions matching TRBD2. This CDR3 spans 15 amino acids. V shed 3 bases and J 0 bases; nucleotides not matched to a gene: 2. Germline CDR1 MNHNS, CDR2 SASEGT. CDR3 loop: CASSELAGVSYEQYF. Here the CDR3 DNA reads TGTGCCAGCAGTGAGCTAGCGGGGGTCTCCTACGAGCAGTACTTC.

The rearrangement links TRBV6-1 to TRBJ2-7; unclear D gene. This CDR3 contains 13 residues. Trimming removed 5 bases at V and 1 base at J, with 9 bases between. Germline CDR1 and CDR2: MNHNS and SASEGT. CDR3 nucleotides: TGTGCCAGCAGTCCTAGTGGATCCTACGAGCAGTACGTC. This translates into CASSPSGSYEQYV.

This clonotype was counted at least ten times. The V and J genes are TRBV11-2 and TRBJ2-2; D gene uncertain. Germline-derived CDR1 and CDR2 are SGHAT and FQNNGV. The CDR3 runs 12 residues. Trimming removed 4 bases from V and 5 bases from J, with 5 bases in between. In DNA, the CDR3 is TGTGCCAGCAGCTATCTGACCGGGGAGCTGTTTTTT. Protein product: CASSYLTGELFF.

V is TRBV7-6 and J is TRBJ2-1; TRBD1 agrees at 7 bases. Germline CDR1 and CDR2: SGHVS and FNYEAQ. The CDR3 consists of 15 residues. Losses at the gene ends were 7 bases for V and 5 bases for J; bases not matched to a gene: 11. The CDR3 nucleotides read TGTGCCAGCACCCCACCGGGACAGCTAAACAATGAGCAGTTCTTC. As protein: CASTPPGQLNNEQFF.

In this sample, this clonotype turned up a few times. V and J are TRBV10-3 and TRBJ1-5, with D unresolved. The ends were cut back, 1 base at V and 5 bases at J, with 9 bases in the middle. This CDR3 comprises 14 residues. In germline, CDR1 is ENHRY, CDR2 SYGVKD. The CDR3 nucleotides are TGTGCCATCAGTGAGTTACCCGGTGATCAGCCCCAGCATTTT. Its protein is CAISELPGDQPQHF.

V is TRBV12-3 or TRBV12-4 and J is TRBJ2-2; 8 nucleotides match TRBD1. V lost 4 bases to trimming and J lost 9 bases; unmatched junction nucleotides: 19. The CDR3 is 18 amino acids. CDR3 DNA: TGTGCCAGCAGTTGTAGAAGCACAGGGGGTCCCACATGCTGGGAGCTGTTTTTT. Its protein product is CASSCRSTGGPTCWELFF.